This TCR beta chain emerged from a study of shared clonotypes between healthy human individuals. Study observations and caveats: Compared with memory subsets, naive subsets generally had larger estimated richness. Some clonotypes were shared by all four sorted-subset donors, while others were not shared. The non-shared ones had lower generation probabilities than the shared ones. Clonotype sharing among donors was thought likely to change with sequencing depth.

TCRdb's copy holds only in-frame clones and misses some; the assay was immunoSEQ multiplex PCR. The table lists around 1.9 million clones, around 93% of them singletons. Trimming cost V 4 bases and J 5 bases, with 15 bases left between them. Germline CDR1 MNHEY, CDR2 SMNVEV (reference sequence). The CDR3 loop spans 15 amino acids. A remark on this clone: As yet, its antigen is unknown.

CD8 cells classed as naive were CD45RO-negative and positively selected for CCR7, excluding terminally differentiated effector memory CD45RA+ cells. The TCR originated in a man younger than 35 in good health. Some clones in this sample may be carry-over from other donors' samples. V usage is TRBV27 and J usage is TRBJ1-5; D is unresolved. The sequenced sample was naive CD8+ T cells from PBMCs. The CDR3 nucleotides read TGTGCCAGCAGTTCTTACTTGGGGAGGGATCAGCCCCAGCATTTT. Translating it yields CASSSYLGRDQPQHF.